This TCR beta chain was captured in a study of shared clonotypes between healthy human individuals. This CDR3 has 15 residues. V was pared by 3 bases and J by 0 bases, with 9 bases between. The germline CDR1 and CDR2 sequences are LNHDA and SQIVND (reference sequence). Produced via immunoSEQ multiplex PCR; TCRdb's table is partial and in-frame only. The sample carries about half a million clones, 65% to 85% recorded once. This clone came up once. The rearrangement joins TRBV19 to TRBJ1-3, with TRBD1 as a possible D gene (5 bases). The sample consisted of PBMCs. This clonotype originated in a woman in her forties in good health. Some clones in this sample may be carry-over from other donors' samples. The CDR3 sequence: CASSIGTASGNTIYF. In nucleotides, the CDR3 is TGTGCCAGTAGTATTGGGACGGCCTCTGGAAACACCATATATTTT.